The clone carrying this T cell receptor beta chain showed up just once. As yet, its antigen is unknown. CDR3 length equals 14 residues. Germline loops: CDR1 ENHRY, CDR2 SYGVKD. Deletions cut 4 bases from V and 4 bases from J, with 13 bases between. TCR beta CDR3 amplification used RNA transcripts. Second-round multiplex PCR came after a first-round RT-PCR that employed HTBI primers. Via MiXCR, TCRdb re-called the multiplex PCR reads, giving one row per CDR3 protein. Of some 750,000 distinct CDR3 sequences listed, 40% were seen once; the top ten hold 44%. These data originate in a study of Graves' ophthalmopathy and Graves' hyperthyroidism. The study, taken as a whole, reports: Between ophthalmopathy and stable hyperthyroidism, a 13-signature model drew a separation with roughly 88% sensitivity and approximately 77% specificity.

Sequenced material: peripheral blood. This clonotype was obtained from an adult man with Graves' ophthalmopathy. V is TRBV10-3 and J is TRBJ1-2; a weak D match, TRBD1 (6 bases). As DNA, the CDR3 is TGTGCCATCAGTGCGTCAACAGGGATCTATGGCTACACCTTC. Its protein is CAISASTGIYGYTF.